One sample yielded the 31 T cell receptor beta chains listed below, sequenced in a study of T cells in women clearing cervical HPV infection. Sequencing used immunoSEQ multiplex PCR; TCRdb keeps in-frame clones, though not all of them. Recorded for this sample: 30,000 to 35,000 clones. Sequencing was performed on blood buffy coat. The receptor set was obtained from a woman aged 18 to 69 with a cervical HPV16 infection that either progressed to CIN3+ or cleared (not recorded which).

As for this clone: The CDR3 end falls 3 residues outside the read, so it is completed with the germline J gene. V is TRBV15 and J is TRBJ2-7, with 12 bases lining up with TRBD1. The CDR3 totals 15 residues. V shed 2 bases, J shed 6 bases, and the junction held 5 bases outside the gene matches. The V gene's germline CDR1 is LNHNV and CDR2 YYDKDF (reference sequence). The CDR3 protein is CATSRLGQGAIEQYF. The DNA read from the CDR3 is TGTGCCACCAGCAGACTGGGACAGGGGGCAATCGAG.

The CDR3 bases that were read are TGCAGTGCTAGAGGGCTAGCGGGAGTCACCGGGGAG. Amino acids: CSARGLAGVTGE. The full CDR3 reads CSARGLAGVTGELFF. The chain employs TRBV20-1 and TRBJ2-2; TRBD2 aligns across 10 bases. Read sequence stops 3 residues before the CDR3 end, and the germline J gene provides the missing end. CDR1 is DFQATT, CDR2 SNEGSKA, per germline (reference sequence). The junction had 3 bases not matched to a gene; V was cut back by 1 base and J by 4 bases. This CDR3 contains 15 residues.

Notes on this clone: A read error may produce the germline difference seen at one junction end. The CDR3 end lies 3 residues beyond the end of the read and is filled in from the germline J gene. Other DNA sequences within the sample encode an identical CDR3. The V gene is TRBV30, the J gene TRBJ1-3; D is unclear. The CDR3 is made up of 11 amino acids. CDR1 is GTSNPN and CDR2 is SVGIG in the germline V gene (reference sequence). Partial CDR3 DNA: TGTGCCTGGCTTCTAGGAAACACG. As protein: CAWLLGNT. The entire CDR3 reads CAWLLGNTIYF.

To note about this clone: The read halts 3 residues ahead of the CDR3 end, with the missing end drawn from the germline J gene. The chain couples TRBV2 to TRBJ1-4; D might be TRBD1 (5 bases). The CDR3 is 12 amino acids. CDR1 is SNHLY, CDR2 FYNNEI, per germline. CDR3 DNA, as far as it was read: TGTGCCAGCAGTGGCTCAAGGGGCCGA. The encoded protein is CASSGSRGR. The whole CDR3 region reads CASSGSRGRLFF.

Worth noting for this clone: The read finishes 3 residues shy of the CDR3 end, and the germline J gene is used to complete it. The chain has TRBV19 and TRBJ1-1; 7 nucleotides agree with TRBD1. The CDR3 contains 15 residues. The trim removed 7 bases at V and 0 bases at J, leaving 8 bases unmatched. The V gene's germline CDR1 is LNHDA and CDR2 SQIVND (reference sequence). This CDR3 is CASTVRGEMNTEAFF. The CDR3 DNA, read in part, is TGTGCCAGTACGGTCAGGGGGGAAATGAACACTGAA. Combining the CDR3 with reference TRBV19 and TRBJ1-1 gives the whole variable domain DGGITQSPKYLFRKEGQNVTLSCEQNLNHDAMYWYRQDPGQGLRLIYYSQIVNDFQKGDIAEGYSVSREKKESFPLTVTSAQKNPTAFYLCASTVRGEMNTEAFFGQGTRLTVV.

Points on this clone: Coverage ceases 3 residues before the CDR3 finishes, and the germline J gene fills in the end. The V gene is TRBV11-3, the J gene TRBJ2-5, with D maybe TRBD2 (6 bases). Germline loops: CDR1 SGHNT, CDR2 YENEEA. Trimming took 7 bases from V and 2 from J, leaving 8 bases between them. The CDR3 contains 12 residues. The CDR3 spells CASTGLQETQYF. The sequenced CDR3 bases are TGTGCCAGCACCGGACTACAAGAGACC.

Notes on this clone: At one end the junction does not follow the germline gene, possibly because of a read error. The CDR3 end falls 3 residues outside the read, so it is completed with the germline J gene. The chain employs TRBV30 and TRBJ1-3; D unclear. The CDR3 length is 14 residues. Germline-derived CDR1 and CDR2 are GTSNPN and SVGIG (reference sequence). This CDR3 reads CAWSVVWTGNTIYF. The covered CDR3 bases are TGTGCCTGGAGTGTAGTCTGGACTGGAAACACG.

Note on this clone: The CDR3 end lies 3 residues beyond the end of the read and is filled in from the germline J gene. J is TRBJ1-2 and V is TRBV19; possible D gene TRBD1, 6 bases. The CDR3 extends over 13 amino acids. The germline V gene has CDR1 LNHDA and CDR2 SQIVND (reference sequence). The CDR3 DNA, read in part, is TGTGCCTCTAGGGGCAGGGGCGATTTCGGC. Its protein is CASRGRGDFG. The full CDR3 protein is CASRGRGDFGYTF.

About this clone: The read comes to an end 3 residues before the CDR3 does, leaving the germline J gene to fill in the end. V and J are TRBV7-8 and TRBJ2-1; the D is unclear. The CDR3 consists of 12 residues. Per germline, CDR1 SGHVS and CDR2 FQNEAQ. Trimming pared 7 bases from V and 1 base from J, leaving 5 bases between. The DNA read from the CDR3 is TGTGCCAGCACCGCGTCCTACAATGAG. Protein product: CASTASYNE. The entire CDR3 reads CASTASYNEQFF.

Regarding this clone: The CDR3 end falls 3 residues outside the read, so it is completed with the germline J gene. The genes are TRBV7-9 and TRBJ2-5; D is perhaps TRBD2 (6 bases). The V end lost 4 bases, the J end lost 4 bases, and 16 bases lay between the germline ends. The CDR3 has 15 amino acids. Germline V gene data show CDR1 as SEHNR and CDR2 as FQNEAQ (reference sequence). The CDR3 region is CASSSGELALETQYF. The sequenced CDR3 bases are TGTGCCAGCAGCTCGGGGGAACTAGCCCTAGAGACC.

A word on this clone: Read data end 3 residues before the CDR3 end; the end is taken from the germline J gene. This chain links TRBV7-2 with TRBJ1-2, with 12 positions matching TRBD1. Losses at the gene ends were 1 base for V and 7 bases for J; bases not matched to a gene: 4. The germline V gene has CDR1 SGHTA and CDR2 FQGNSA. The CDR3 length is 15 residues. CDR3 DNA, as far as it was read: TGTGCCAGCAGCTTAGTTGGGACAGGGGGCTTTGGC. This sequence encodes CASSLVGTGGFG. The entire CDR3 protein is CASSLVGTGGFGYTF.

Of note for this clone: The sequenced fragment ends 3 residues before the CDR3 boundary, so the rest is inferred from the germline J gene. This chain connects TRBV7-9 to TRBJ1-1; D gene ambiguous. The germline V gene encodes CDR1 SEHNR and CDR2 FQNEAQ (reference sequence). The CDR3 sequence is 13 residues long. Trimming took 3 bases from V and 1 from J, leaving 6 bases between them. The sequenced part of the CDR3 DNA is TGTGCCAGCAGCTTTGACTCGAACACTGAA. It is translated as CASSFDSNTE. The entire CDR3 protein is CASSFDSNTEAFF.

With respect to this clone: The read halts 3 residues ahead of the CDR3 end, with the missing end drawn from the germline J gene. This sequence joins TRBV19 and TRBJ2-7; a possible D gene is TRBD1 (5 bases). Germline V gene data show CDR1 as LNHDA and CDR2 as SQIVND (reference sequence). V was cut by 1 base and J by 5 bases, with 6 bases left in between. The CDR3 extends over 12 amino acids. The sequenced CDR3 bases are TGTGCCAGTAGTATAGGGGGCGACGAG. Protein product: CASSIGGDE. The whole CDR3 protein is CASSIGGDEQYF.

As regards this clone: The CDR3 end falls 3 residues outside the read, so it is completed with the germline J gene. The rearrangement joins TRBV7-6 to TRBJ1-5; no firm D call. Trimming shortened V by 1 base and J by 7 bases, and 14 bases separated the two germline ends. CDR3 size: 15 residues. CDR1 is SGHVS, CDR2 FNYEAQ, per germline. The CDR3 reads CASSLGGNRQQPQHF. CDR3 bases read: TGTGCCAGCAGCTTAGGCGGGAATCGTCAACAGCCC. Combining the CDR3 with reference TRBV7-6 and TRBJ1-5 gives the whole variable domain GAGVSQSPRYKVTKRGQDVALRCDPISGHVSLYWYRQALGQGPEFLTYFNYEAQQDKSGLPNDRFSAERPEGSISTLTIQRTEQRDSAMYRCASSLGGNRQQPQHFGDGTRLSIL.

The CDR3 reads CASSSGDRGMSDTQYF. The CDR3 bases that were read are TGCGCCAGCAGCTCCGGGGACAGGGGGATGTCAGATACG. The V gene is TRBV5-1, the J gene TRBJ2-3; TRBD1 agrees at 11 bases. The read comes to an end 3 residues before the CDR3 does, leaving the germline J gene to fill in the end. Germline values: CDR1 SGHRS, CDR2 YFSETQ. The CDR3 totals 16 residues. Trimming cost V 3 bases and J 4 bases; bases outside gene matches: 7.

Remarks on this clone: The CDR3 end lies 3 residues beyond the end of the read and is filled in from the germline J gene. This sample includes further DNA sequences coding for the same CDR3. The chain couples TRBV19 to TRBJ1-1, with TRBD1 as a possible D gene (5 bases). The germline V gene has CDR1 LNHDA and CDR2 SQIVND (reference sequence). Trimming removed 8 bases at V and 4 bases at J, with 8 bases between. CDR3 length equals 11 residues. CDR3: CASYRFTEAFF. CDR3 DNA (partial): TGTGCCAGTTACAGGTTCACTGAA. Using reference TRBV19 and TRBJ1-1 for the parts outside the CDR3, the full variable domain is DGGITQSPKYLFRKEGQNVTLSCEQNLNHDAMYWYRQDPGQGLRLIYYSQIVNDFQKGDIAEGYSVSREKKESFPLTVTSAQKNPTAFYLCASYRFTEAFFGQGTRLTVV.

A note on this clone: The read ends 3 residues early relative to the CDR3; the germline J gene fills the gap. This chain links TRBV4-1 with TRBJ2-5, with 8 bases aligning to TRBD1. The V and J ends lost 2 bases and 4 bases, in that order; junction bases with no gene match: 6. Germline-derived CDR1 and CDR2 are MGHRA and YSYEKL. This CDR3 is built from 15 residues. CDR3: CASSQHSGGIETQYF. CDR3 DNA, as far as it was read: TGCGCCAGCAGCCAACATTCAGGGGGCATAGAGACC.

With respect to this clone: At one end the junction does not follow the germline gene, possibly because of a read error. The read gets to within 3 residues of the CDR3 end, and the germline J gene fills in the rest. The sample contains more than one DNA sequence encoding this CDR3. The genes are TRBV30 and TRBJ1-3; 7 bases are shared with TRBD1. The CDR3 runs 15 residues. Per the germline V gene, CDR1 is GTSNPN and CDR2 is SVGIG (reference sequence). This CDR3 is CAWSNLGGVGNTIYF. Incomplete CDR3 DNA: TGTGCCTGGAGTAACCTAGGGGGCGTTGGAAACACG.

A note on this clone: The read is 3 residues too short to cover the CDR3 end, so that end is filled in from the germline J gene. This sequence joins TRBV7-8 and TRBJ2-1, with 9 bases identical to TRBD1. The length of the CDR3 is 14 residues. Germline loops: CDR1 SGHVS, CDR2 FQNEAQ. V was clipped by 6 bases and J by 7 bases; unmatched bases: 7. CDR3 bases read: TGTGCCAGCAGGAATACCGGGACAGGGAATGAG. It codes for CASRNTGTGNE. The complete CDR3 protein is CASRNTGTGNEQFF.

With regard to this clone: With the read ending 3 residues before the CDR3 end, the germline J gene is used to fill in that end. The sample has other DNA sequences that encode this CDR3 too. The J gene is TRBJ1-2, the V gene TRBV2, with D possibly being TRBD1 (5 bases). Deletions cut 4 bases from V and 2 bases from J, with 8 bases between. The germline V gene encodes CDR1 SNHLY and CDR2 FYNNEI. CDR3 size: 13 residues. This CDR3 is CASSVEGNYGYTF. The CDR3 bases that were read are TGTGCCAGCAGTGTTGAGGGGAACTATGGC.

On this clone itself: The DNA ends 3 residues before the CDR3 does, and the rest of the CDR3 is filled in from the germline J gene. The chain is built from TRBV20-1 and TRBJ2-6; 9 positions agree with TRBD1. V was pared by 2 bases and J by 2 bases, with 13 bases of the junction left unmatched. CDR1 is DFQATT and CDR2 is SNEGSKA in the germline V gene (reference sequence). This CDR3 has 19 residues. CDR3 sequence reads: CSARNPGTGIEPGANVLTF. The CDR3 bases that were read are TGCAGTGCTAGAAATCCCGGGACAGGGATAGAACCTGGGGCCAACGTC.

About this clone: Coverage ceases 3 residues before the CDR3 finishes, and the germline J gene fills in the end. The chain joins TRBV5-1 to TRBJ2-5; D gene ambiguous. This CDR3 contains 15 residues. The germline CDR1 and CDR2 sequences are SGHRS and YFSETQ. The ends were cut back, 0 bases at V and 6 bases at J, with 15 bases in the middle. The DNA read from the CDR3 is TGCGCCAGCAGCTTGGGTGACTCAACTTGGCAGACC. Translated, it gives CASSLGDSTWQT. The entire CDR3 protein is CASSLGDSTWQTQYF.

Details on this clone: The sequence runs out 3 residues before the end of the CDR3; the remainder is reconstructed from the germline J gene. This sequence joins TRBV11-2 and TRBJ1-5; tentative D call: TRBD1 (6 bases). This CDR3 region has 15 residues. Looked up from germline, CDR1 is SGHAT and CDR2 is FQNNGV. Deletions cut 1 base from V and 6 bases from J, with 13 bases between. CDR3 region: CASSLGDRSGQPQHF. The part of the CDR3 DNA that was read is TGTGCCAGCAGCTTAGGAGACAGGTCCGGTCAGCCC.

On this clone itself: The observed sequence ends 3 residues before the CDR3 terminus, with the missing tail filled in from the germline J gene. V is TRBV7-2 and J is TRBJ2-2; D is perhaps TRBD2 (7 bases). Trimming removed 3 bases at V and 6 bases at J, with 11 bases between. Germline V CDR1 and CDR2: SGHTA, FQGNSA. The CDR3 loop spans 14 amino acids. The CDR3 is CASSLRGRPGELFF. The CDR3 bases that were read are TGTGCCAGCAGCTTGCGGGGGCGCCCCGGGGAG. Complete variable domain (other parts from reference TRBV7-2 and TRBJ2-2): GAGVSQSPSNKVTEKGKDVELRCDPISGHTALYWYRQSLGQGLEFLIYFQGNSAPDKSGLPSDRFSAERTGGSVSTLTIQRTQQEDSAVYLCASSLRGRPGELFFGEGSRLTVL.

CDR3 bases read: TGCGCCAGCAAACTCCGGGGGACAGATACG. Its protein is CASKLRGTDT. The whole CDR3 reads CASKLRGTDTQYF. V usage is TRBV5-1 and J usage is TRBJ2-3; possibly TRBD2 for D (6 bases). The read ends 3 residues before the CDR3 terminus; that terminus is restored from the germline J gene. Trimming removed 6 bases at V and 3 bases at J, with 11 bases between. Germline CDR1 and CDR2: SGHRS and YFSETQ. The CDR3 is made up of 13 amino acids.

Note on this clone: The sequenced fragment ends 3 residues before the CDR3 boundary, so the rest is inferred from the germline J gene. This sequence joins TRBV5-5 and TRBJ1-4; D remains ambiguous. This CDR3 spans 13 amino acids. Trimming took 0 bases from V and 8 from J, leaving 8 bases between them. The germline V gene encodes CDR1 SGHKS and CDR2 YYEKEE (reference sequence). The chain's CDR3 is CASSLVQAEKLFF. The CDR3 DNA, read in part, is TGTGCCAGCAGCTTGGTCCAGGCAGAAAAA.

CDR3 protein: CASSSTDGDEQYF. The CDR3 DNA, read in part, is TGCGCCAGCAGCTCGACAGATGGCGACGAG. The V and J genes are TRBV5-1 and TRBJ2-7; tentatively, D is TRBD1 (5 bases). The CDR3 end lies 3 residues beyond the end of the read and is filled in from the germline J gene. V was trimmed by 3 bases and J by 5 bases, leaving 12 bases between them. The CDR3 consists of 13 residues. Germline V gene data show CDR1 as SGHRS and CDR2 as YFSETQ.

In the case of this clone: With the read ending 3 residues before the CDR3 end, the germline J gene is used to fill in that end. This rearrangement joins TRBV19 to TRBJ2-1; D is perhaps TRBD2 (8 bases). This CDR3 region has 17 residues. Germline V CDR1 and CDR2: LNHDA, SQIVND (reference sequence). Trimming took off 8 bases at V and 2 bases at J, with 22 bases between the two ends. CDR3 bases read: TGTGCCAGTTCCGAGGGGGCGGGGGGCCCGGCCTACAATGAG. Translated, it gives CASSEGAGGPAYNE. The whole CDR3 region reads CASSEGAGGPAYNEQFF.

Notes on this clone: The CDR3 end is not reached by the read, which stops 3 residues before it; the germline J gene fills it in. This chain joins TRBV20-1 and TRBJ1-6; the D is unclear. The CDR3 runs to 14 residues. Trimming removed 3 bases from V and 3 bases from J, with 9 bases in between. Germline values: CDR1 DFQATT, CDR2 SNEGSKA (reference sequence). The CDR3 DNA, read in part, is TGCAGTGCTAGTGACACTAGCTATAATTCACCC. It is translated as CSASDTSYNSP. The full-length CDR3 reads as CSASDTSYNSPLHF.

Concerning this clone: Read sequence stops 3 residues before the CDR3 end, and the germline J gene provides the missing end. The chain links TRBV19 to TRBJ2-4; perhaps TRBD1 as D (6 bases). Per the germline V gene, CDR1 is LNHDA and CDR2 is SQIVND (reference sequence). The CDR3 spans 15 residues. The ends were cut back, 5 bases at V and 8 bases at J, with 19 bases in the middle. CDR3 in amino acids: CASSLLRDMGDIQYF. CDR3 bases read: TGTGCCAGTAGTCTACTCAGGGACATGGGTGACATT.

With respect to this clone: A read error may produce the germline difference seen at one junction end. The read terminates 3 residues ahead of where the CDR3 ends, so the germline J gene completes it. The chain joins TRBV7-7 to TRBJ2-5, with 8 bases aligning to TRBD1. The CDR3 totals 15 residues. From germline, CDR1 is SSHAT and CDR2 FNYEAQ (reference sequence). The CDR3 DNA, read in part, is TGTGCTAGCAGCCCAGACAGGGGTTTGGGAGAGACC. Protein sequence: CASSPDRGLGET. The full CDR3 protein is CASSPDRGLGETQYF.